This is a list of T cell receptor beta chains from one sample in a study of blood T cell repertoires in COVID-19. Measured with immunoSEQ multiplex PCR; TCRdb has only the in-frame clones, and not every one. The table shows roughly 160,000 clones, with around 90% occurring only once. The sequenced sample consisted of peripheral blood. The receptors come from a man between 60 and 75 years old with acute or convalescent COVID-19. Each CDR3 is given with its conserved first and last residue. A D gene is named only where the DNA matches it firmly. Clone size, where shown, is once, few, many, or a class for clones that have expanded.

size,J,V,D,CDR3,DNA
NA,TRBJ1-1,TRBV28,TRBD1,CASSLTGGTEAFF,TGTGCCAGCAGTCTGACAGGGGGCACTGAAGCTTTCTTT
NA,TRBJ2-2,TRBV7-9,TRBD1,CASRATGGSGELFF,TGTGCCAGCAGAGCGACAGGGGGCAGCGGGGAGCTGTTTTTT
NA,TRBJ2-7,TRBV10-3,NA,CAISEVRGAYEQYF,TGTGCCATCAGTGAGGTCAGGGGGGCCTACGAGCAGTACTTC
few,TRBJ2-3,TRBV9,NA,CASSEPGVTDTQYF,TGTGCCAGCAGCGAGCCAGGGGTCACAGATACGCAGTATTTT
NA,TRBJ1-2,TRBV5-1,NA,CASSLSRGSNGYTF,TGCGCCAGCAGCTTGTCCAGGGGAAGCAATGGCTACACCTTC
once,TRBJ2-1,TRBV2,TRBD2,CASKGREGINEQFF,TGTGCCAGCAAAGGGCGGGAGGGGATCAATGAGCAGTTCTTC
NA,TRBJ2-1,TRBV9,TRBD1,CASSASGTGGAKSEQFF,TGTGCCAGCAGCGCATCTGGGACAGGGGGCGCGAAGAGTGAGCAGTTCTTC
NA,TRBJ1-5,TRBV19,NA,CASSISQHSNQPQHF,TGTGCCAGTAGTATATCACAGCATAGCAATCAGCCCCAGCATTTT
few,TRBJ2-7,TRBV5-4,TRBD2,CASRVGLAGSPSYEQYF,TGTGCCAGCAGGGTCGGACTAGCGGGTTCTCCCTCCTACGAGCAGTACTTC
NA,TRBJ2-1,TRBV2,TRBD1,CASISDREYNEQFF,TGTGCCAGCATCTCGGACAGGGAGTACAATGAGCAGTTCTTC
NA,TRBJ1-3,TRBV19,NA,CASIGLASSGNTIYF,TGTGCCAGTATCGGACTCGCGAGCTCTGGAAACACCATATATTTT
once,TRBJ2-3,TRBV29-1,NA,CSVEEAGGTDTQYF,TGCAGCGTTGAAGAGGCAGGGGGGACAGATACGCAGTATTTT
NA,TRBJ1-2,TRBV15,NA,CATSRDITGYGYTF,TGTGCCACCAGCAGAGATATAACAGGCTATGGCTACACCTTC
NA,TRBJ2-1,TRBV5-8,NA,CASSLEIPGYNEQFF,TGTGCCAGCAGCTTGGAGATCCCAGGATACAATGAGCAGTTCTTC
NA,TRBJ2-7,TRBV5-4,NA,CASSLASGSYEQYF,TGTGCCAGCAGCTTGGCCAGCGGGTCCTACGAGCAGTACTTC
NA,TRBJ1-6,TRBV6-2/TRBV6-3,TRBD1,CASSFLTGANSPLHF,TGTGCCAGCAGTTTCCTCACAGGGGCCAATTCACCCCTCCACTTT
NA,TRBJ2-5,TRBV9,NA,CASSVGQGWQETQYF,TGTGCCAGCAGCGTAGGCCAGGGATGGCAAGAGACCCAGTACTTC
NA,TRBJ2-5,TRBV27,TRBD2,CASSLGVAGGGETQYF,TGTGCCAGCAGTTTAGGCGTAGCGGGAGGGGGAGAGACCCAGTACTTC
NA,TRBJ1-6,TRBV5-1,NA,CASSFRDGTSSSYNSPLHF,TGCGCCAGCAGCTTCCGGGACGGGACAAGTAGCTCCTATAATTCACCCCTCCACTTT
NA,TRBJ2-3,TRBV5-5,TRBD1,CASSLMSGTGSTDTQYF,TGTGCCAGCAGCTTGATGTCCGGGACAGGGAGCACAGATACGCAGTATTTT
few,TRBJ1-2,TRBV27,NA,CAIRTSTYGYTF,TGTGCCATCAGGACCTCGACTTATGGCTACACCTTC
NA,TRBJ1-1,TRBV19,NA,CASSPSDTEAFF,TGTGCCAGTAGCCCAAGCGACACTGAAGCTTTCTTT
NA,TRBJ1-1,TRBV3-1/TRBV3-2,TRBD1,CASRDRGGSGNTEAFF,TGTGCCAGCAGGGACAGGGGAGGGTCGGGGAACACTGAAGCTTTCTTT
NA,TRBJ2-7,TRBV6-4,TRBD1,CASSRDRADEQYF,TGTGCCAGCAGTCGGGACAGGGCCGACGAGCAGTACTTC
NA,TRBJ2-1,TRBV6-5,NA,CASSLRSSDVEQFF,TGTGCCAGCAGCCTGCGAAGCAGCGATGTTGAGCAGTTCTTC
NA,TRBJ1-1,TRBV19,TRBD1,CASSWDSRNTEAFF,TGTGCCAGTAGTTGGGACAGTAGGAACACTGAAGCTTTCTTT
NA,TRBJ1-3,TRBV30,TRBD1,CAWRWDRGFGNTIYF,TGTGCCTGGAGGTGGGACAGGGGGTTCGGAAACACCATATATTTT
NA,TRBJ2-7,TRBV30,NA,CAWSSGGGSYEQYF,TGTGCCTGGAGTTCAGGGGGAGGCTCCTACGAGCAGTACTTC
NA,TRBJ1-4,TRBV30,TRBD1,CAWSQTGKNEKLFF,TGTGCCTGGAGTCAGACAGGGAAGAATGAAAAACTGTTTTTT
NA,TRBJ1-4,TRBV5-1,TRBD1,CASSPRGMFEKLFF,TGCGCCAGCAGCCCCAGGGGGATGTTCGAAAAACTGTTTTTT
NA,TRBJ2-1,TRBV12-5,TRBD2,CASVPAGIYEQFF,TGTGCTAGTGTTCCAGCGGGAATCTATGAGCAGTTCTTC
NA,TRBJ1-5,TRBV7-8,TRBD1,CASSPRTGGYSNQPQHF,TGTGCCAGCAGCCCACGGACAGGGGGATATAGCAATCAGCCCCAGCATTTT
once,TRBJ1-6,TRBV7-3,NA,CASSSLGGTNSPLHF,TGTGCCAGCAGCTCCCTGGGCGGGACCAATTCACCCCTCCACTTT
NA,TRBJ1-2,TRBV6-5,NA,CASSWSGYGYTF,TGTGCCAGCAGTTGGTCGGGTTATGGCTACACCTTC
NA,TRBJ2-3,TRBV27,NA,CASSFSGGYFTDTQYF,TGTGCCAGCAGTTTCTCCGGCGGGTACTTCACAGATACGCAGTATTTT
NA,TRBJ1-4,TRBV5-4,NA,CAVRALATGATNEKLFF,TGTGCCGTCCGCGCCCTGGCGACAGGAGCAACTAATGAAAAACTGTTTTTT
NA,TRBJ2-5,TRBV2,NA,CASSGSGQETQYF,TGTGCCAGCTCCGGATCAGGTCAAGAGACCCAGTACTTC
few,TRBJ2-7,TRBV9,TRBD2,CASNPSGGSYEQYF,TGTGCCAGCAACCCTTCGGGGGGCTCCTACGAGCAGTACTTC
once,TRBJ2-1,TRBV7-2,TRBD2,CASSSAAGLAGGGEQFF,TGTGCCAGCAGCTCGGCCGCTGGACTAGCGGGAGGGGGTGAGCAGTTCTTC
NA,TRBJ1-1,TRBV5-4,NA,CASSPGQNTEAFF,TGTGCCAGCAGTCCGGGACAGAACACTGAAGCTTTCTTT
NA,TRBJ2-5,TRBV6-5,NA,CASTAREQETQYF,TGTGCCAGCACTGCGAGGGAACAAGAGACCCAGTACTTC
NA,TRBJ2-4,TRBV6-5,TRBD1,CASSPTGAKNIQYF,TGTGCCAGCAGTCCGACAGGGGCCAAAAACATTCAGTACTTC
once,TRBJ1-2,TRBV24-1,TRBD1,CATSERGQGYTF,TGTGCCACCAGTGAGAGGGGGCAAGGCTACACCTTC
NA,TRBJ2-1,TRBV9,NA,CASSLRGEQFF,TGTGCCAGCAGCCTCCGGGGTGAGCAGTTCTTC
NA,TRBJ1-4,TRBV5-6,TRBD1,CASSLPGQGINEKLFF,TGTGCCAGCAGCTTGCCTGGACAGGGGATTAATGAAAAACTGTTTTTT
NA,TRBJ2-7,TRBV7-3,TRBD2,CASSPSGSYEQYF,TGTGCCAGCAGCCCTAGCGGCTCCTACGAGCAGTACTTC
NA,TRBJ1-4,TRBV19,TRBD1,CASSIGQGAVEKLFF,TGTGCCAGTAGTATAGGACAGGGGGCGGTTGAAAAACTGTTTTTT
NA,TRBJ1-1,TRBV10-2,TRBD1,CAISGQGKTEAFF,TGCGCCATCTCGGGACAGGGAAAGACTGAAGCTTTCTTT
NA,TRBJ2-1,TRBV10-3,TRBD2,CAISESRTSGRNEQFF,TGTGCCATCAGTGAGTCCAGGACTAGCGGGAGAAATGAGCAGTTCTTC
once,TRBJ1-1,TRBV7-9,NA,CASSPRAGMNTEAFF,TGTGCCAGCAGCCCTAGGGCAGGGATGAACACTGAAGCTTTCTTT
NA,TRBJ1-1,TRBV19,NA,CASRMGGNTEAFF,TGTGCCAGTAGAATGGGGGGGAACACTGAAGCTTTCTTT
few,TRBJ1-2,TRBV30,TRBD1,CAWSFSGTGGGIGGYTF,TGTGCCTGGAGTTTCTCCGGGACAGGGGGGGGAATTGGTGGCTACACCTTC
once,TRBJ2-3,TRBV5-4,TRBD2,CASSLASGGRRSTDTQYF,TGTGCCAGCAGCTTGGCTAGCGGGGGCCGCAGATCCACAGATACGCAGTATTTT